Following are 23 T cell receptor beta chains from one sample sequenced in a study of CD8+ T cells in alopecia areata. Extraction of RNA preceded its reverse transcription into cDNA, which served as the sequencing template. The method was immunoSEQ multiplex PCR; TCRdb's version includes in-frame clones alone and lacks a portion of them. The sample lists some 200,000 clones; under 60% were seen once. This sample's treatment: oral pan-JAK inhibitor, 5-10 mg twice daily. Sequencing used CD8+ T cells sorted from blood, obtained at week 24, from a patient treated with tofacitinib. The receptors derive from a human donor with alopecia areata.

The chain recombines TRBV29-1 with TRBJ2-3; TRBD2 is a possible D gene (5 bases). CDR3 size: 16 residues. Deletions cut 4 bases from V and 4 bases from J, with 21 bases between. Germline-derived CDR1 and CDR2 are SQVTM and ANQGSEA. The DNA of the CDR3 is TGCAGCGTTGTTTTCACCAGCGGCCAAGGCGCAGATACGCAGTATTTT. Translated, it gives CSVVFTSGQGADTQYF.

This clone was recorded a few times. The chain combines TRBV20-1 with TRBJ1-2; D remains unclear. CDR3 length: 11 amino acids. Trimming shortened V by 3 bases and J by 4 bases, and 6 bases separated the two germline ends. Germline values: CDR1 DFQATT, CDR2 SNEGSKA (reference sequence). CDR3 DNA: TGCAGTGCTAGTGTAAGCTATGGCTACACCTTC. It yields the protein CSASVSYGYTF.

This chain links TRBV25-1 with TRBJ1-1; possibly TRBD1 for D (6 bases). V was shortened by 5 bases and J by 2 bases, with 12 bases between the two germline ends. The CDR3 contains 14 residues. Germline CDR1 and CDR2: MGHDK and SYGVNS. In DNA form, the CDR3 reads TGTGCCAGCAGTAAGGGACACCTAAACACTGAAGCTTTCTTT. Its protein product is CASSKGHLNTEAFF.

This clone has only one observation. This sequence joins TRBV30 and TRBJ1-3, with D uncertain. The ends were cut back, 4 bases at V and 0 bases at J, with 10 bases in the middle. CDR3 length: 14 amino acids. Germline lookup yields CDR1 GTSNPN and CDR2 SVGIG (reference sequence). CDR3 sequence (DNA): TGTGCCTGGACCGACGTTAGCTCTGGAAACACCATATATTTT. Residues: CAWTDVSSGNTIYF.

CDR3 protein: CASSPRRSNRRYSYEQYF. CDR3 nucleotide sequence: TGTGCCAGCAGCCCCCGTCGGTCGAACAGACGCTATTCCTACGAGCAGTACTTC. The chain is built from TRBV7-2 and TRBJ2-7; D unresolved. The germline V gene encodes CDR1 SGHTA and CDR2 FQGNSA. V was pared by 5 bases and J by 1 base, with 24 bases between. This CDR3 contains 18 residues.

This chain links TRBV7-9 with TRBJ1-5; D remains unclear. Looked up from germline, CDR1 is SEHNR and CDR2 is FQNEAQ (reference sequence). The ends were cut back, 8 bases at V and 5 bases at J, with 7 bases in the middle. CDR3 length: 11 residues. CDR3 nucleotides: TGTGCCAGCGGCCAAGATCAGCCCCAGCATTTT. It encodes CASGQDQPQHF.

As concerns this clone: Within the sample, other DNA sequences also encode this same CDR3. V is TRBV7-8 and J is TRBJ2-7; no clear D. CDR1 and CDR2 from the germline V gene are SGHVS and FQNEAQ. The ends were cut back, 1 base at V and 4 bases at J, with 5 bases in the middle. The CDR3 spans 12 residues. DNA of the CDR3: TGTGCCAGCAGCTTAGTCGGGTACGAGCAGTACTTC. It codes for CASSLVGYEQYF. Together with reference TRBV7-8 and TRBJ2-7, the CDR3 gives the full variable domain: GAGVSQSPRYKVAKRGQDVALRCDPISGHVSLFWYQQALGQGPEFLTYFQNEAQLDKSGLPSDRFFAERPEGSVSTLKIQRTQQEDSAVYLCASSLVGYEQYFGPGTRLTVT.

The V gene is TRBV4-1, the J gene TRBJ1-2; D remains ambiguous. Trimming took off 1 base at V and 7 bases at J, with 13 bases between the two ends. The CDR3 loop spans 14 amino acids. Per germline, CDR1 MGHRA and CDR2 YSYEKL. The CDR3 protein is CASSQVSGSSGYTF. CDR3 nucleotides: TGCGCCAGCAGCCAAGTGTCAGGTTCCAGTGGCTACACCTTC.

The chain recombines TRBV27 with TRBJ1-5; 7 nucleotides match TRBD1. Trimming removed 5 bases from V and 9 bases from J; junction bases left unmatched: 10. Germline-derived CDR1 and CDR2 are MNHEY and SMNVEV (reference sequence). The CDR3 consists of 14 residues. This CDR3 reads CASSPGQGVRPQHF. The CDR3 nucleotides read TGTGCCAGCAGTCCCGGGCAGGGGGTGCGGCCCCAGCATTTT.

This clone was seen more than once but under ten times. The rearrangement joins TRBV30 to TRBJ1-1, with D possibly matching TRBD1 (5 bases). The CDR3 runs 14 residues. Looked up from germline, CDR1 is GTSNPN and CDR2 is SVGIG (reference sequence). Deletions cut 0 bases from V and 7 bases from J, with 15 bases between. CDR3 region: CAWSVQAGRSEAFF. In DNA, the CDR3 is TGTGCCTGGAGTGTACAGGCAGGACGGAGTGAAGCTTTCTTT. Using reference TRBV30 and TRBJ1-1 for the parts outside the CDR3, the full variable domain is SQTIHQWPATLVQPVGSPLSLECTVEGTSNPNLYWYRQAAGRGLQLLFYSVGIGQISSEVPQNLSASRPQDRQFILSSKKLLLSDSGFYLCAWSVQAGRSEAFFGQGTRLTVV.

This clone appeared once. The rearrangement joins TRBV6-5 to TRBJ2-7; 8 nucleotides match TRBD1. J gave up 3 bases and V 8 bases, and 6 bases lay outside the gene matches. Germline V gene data show CDR1 as MNHEY and CDR2 as SVGAGI. This CDR3 contains 13 residues. The chain's CDR3 is CASRGQGYYEQYF. The CDR3 nucleotides are TGTGCCAGCCGAGGACAGGGATACTACGAGCAGTACTTC.

The chain couples TRBV5-1 to TRBJ1-5; D is undetermined. Trimming left V 2 bases short and J 4 bases short, with 7 bases between. Germline-derived CDR1 and CDR2 are SGHRS and YFSETQ. This CDR3 has 13 amino acids. In DNA form, the CDR3 reads TGCGCCAGCAGCTTAGGAGTGAATCAGCCCCAGCATTTT. It encodes CASSLGVNQPQHF.

The chain links TRBV30 to TRBJ1-2; D not resolved. Trimming shortened V by 7 bases and J by 5 bases, and 5 bases separated the two germline ends. The CDR3 is 9 amino acids. Germline V CDR1 and CDR2: GTSNPN, SVGIG (reference sequence). The CDR3 nucleotides read TGTGCCTCGAATTATGGCTACACCTTC. Residues: CASNYGYTF.

This sequence joins TRBV29-1 and TRBJ1-1, with D maybe TRBD1 (5 bases). Trimming took off 6 bases at V and 0 bases at J, with 11 bases between the two ends. Germline CDR1 is SQVTM and CDR2 is ANQGSEA. This CDR3 comprises 13 residues. CDR3 sequence reads: CSVLQALNTEAFF. As DNA, the CDR3 is TGCAGCGTCTTACAGGCCCTGAACACTGAAGCTTTCTTT.

The chain recombines TRBV19 with TRBJ1-4; no reliable D call. Germline V lookup: CDR1 LNHDA, CDR2 SQIVND (reference sequence). The CDR3 consists of 11 residues. The V end was cut by 7 bases, the J end by 10 bases, with 10 bases between. The CDR3 loop reads CASNRAGKLFF. For the CDR3, the DNA is TGTGCCAGTAATAGGGCGGGAAAACTGTTTTTT. Full variable domain (missing parts from reference TRBV19 and TRBJ1-4): DGGITQSPKYLFRKEGQNVTLSCEQNLNHDAMYWYRQDPGQGLRLIYYSQIVNDFQKGDIAEGYSVSREKKESFPLTVTSAQKNPTAFYLCASNRAGKLFFGSGTQLSVL.

This clone is medium-sized (0.01 to 0.1%) by share. V is TRBV7-2 and J is TRBJ2-3; 8 nucleotides align to TRBD2. V gave up 5 bases and J gave up 4 bases; unmatched junction bases: 5. The CDR3 totals 14 residues. Germline assignment: CDR1 SGHTA and CDR2 FQGNSA. CDR3 coding DNA: TGTGCCAGCAGCCCGGGGGGGCCTGCAGATACGCAGTATTTT. As protein: CASSPGGPADTQYF.

The gene calls are TRBV5-1 and TRBJ2-1; 9 bases are a match to TRBD2. This CDR3 is 15 amino acids long. The trim removed 6 bases at V and 2 bases at J, leaving 6 bases unmatched. Germline CDR1 reads SGHRS; CDR2 reads YFSETQ. This CDR3 is CASTQRGAPYNEQFF. The CDR3, as DNA: TGCGCCAGCACCCAGCGGGGGGCTCCCTACAATGAGCAGTTCTTC.

The V gene is TRBV19, the J gene TRBJ2-7; TRBD1 matches 11 bases. Germline CDR1 and CDR2: LNHDA and SQIVND (reference sequence). V gave up 5 bases and J gave up 2 bases; unmatched junction bases: 5. There are 15 residues in the CDR3. The DNA of the CDR3 is TGTGCCAGTAGTCTACGGGACAGGGGGACCTACGAGCAGTACTTC. It is translated as CASSLRDRGTYEQYF.

V is TRBV7-6 and J is TRBJ2-1; TRBD2 matches at 7 bases. CDR1 and CDR2 from the germline V gene are SGHVS and FNYEAQ. The CDR3 consists of 13 residues. V gave up 6 bases and J gave up 7 bases; unmatched junction bases: 6. The DNA of the CDR3 is TGTGCCAGCAGTTACGGGGGGTCAAATGAGCAGTTCTTC. It translates to CASSYGGSNEQFF.

The V gene is TRBV5-6, the J gene TRBJ1-2; possibly TRBD1 for D (6 bases). The germline V and J ends were trimmed by 1 base and 2 bases, with 15 bases remaining between them. The CDR3 is 16 residues long. Germline lookup yields CDR1 SGHDT and CDR2 YYEEEE. The CDR3 DNA is TGTGCCAGCAGCTTGTCCCCCACAGGGAAGAACTATGGCTACACCTTC. This encodes CASSLSPTGKNYGYTF. Full variable domain (remainder filled in from reference TRBV5-6 and TRBJ1-2): DAGVTQSPTHLIKTRGQQVTLRCSPKSGHDTVSWYQQALGQGPQFIFQYYEEEERQRGNFPDRFSGHQFPNYSSELNVNALLLGDSALYLCASSLSPTGKNYGYTFGSGTRLTVV.

This clone was seen a single time. The rearrangement links TRBV4-1 to TRBJ2-4, with D perhaps TRBD2 (5 bases). CDR1 is MGHRA and CDR2 is YSYEKL in the germline V gene. This CDR3 contains 15 residues. The V end lost 1 base, the J end lost 1 base, and 8 bases lay between the germline ends. The CDR3 DNA sequence: TGCGCCAGCAGCCAAGGCCCGGGGGCCAAAAACATTCAGTACTTC. Its protein is CASSQGPGAKNIQYF.

A remark on this clone: Other nucleotide sequences in the sample specify the same CDR3. The chain combines TRBV30 with TRBJ2-1; the D call may be TRBD1 or TRBD2 (5 bases each). Trimming took off 5 bases at V and 3 bases at J, with 8 bases between the two ends. This CDR3 has 12 amino acids. From germline, CDR1 is GTSNPN and CDR2 SVGIG (reference sequence). CDR3 sequence (DNA): TGTGCCTGGCGGGACCGCTACAATGAGCAGTTCTTC. The encoded protein is CAWRDRYNEQFF.

This clone was seen a single time. The chain uses TRBV30 and TRBJ2-1; tentative D call: TRBD1 (5 bases). Germline V gives CDR1 GTSNPN, CDR2 SVGIG (reference sequence). The CDR3 is made up of 13 amino acids. V was pared by 0 bases and J by 7 bases, with 10 bases between. The CDR3 nucleotides are TGTGCCTGGAGTGTAGGGGCCTCTAATGAGCAGTTCTTC. Translation: CAWSVGASNEQFF.